What follows is one TCR beta chain and its context. The sample originates from a study of blood T cell repertoires in COVID-19. V lost 6 bases, J lost 7 bases, and 16 bases lay in between. CDR1 is GTSNPN, CDR2 SVGIG, per germline (reference sequence). The CDR3 sequence is 12 residues long. The data were produced by immunoSEQ multiplex PCR, yet TCRdb's version contains in-frame clones alone and is incomplete. The sample comprises about 400,000 clones, over 85% of which are singletons, and approximately 1.5% rests with the top ten. This TCR was recovered from a woman aged 25 to 39 who had recovered from COVID-19. The sequencing sample was made of PBMCs or T cells enriched from blood (not recorded which). The V call is TRBV30, the J call TRBJ2-7; maybe TRBD1 (6 bases). The CDR3 loop is CACTRNRGEQYF. CDR3 sequence (DNA): TGTGCCTGTACACGTAATAGGGGGGAGCAGTACTTC.